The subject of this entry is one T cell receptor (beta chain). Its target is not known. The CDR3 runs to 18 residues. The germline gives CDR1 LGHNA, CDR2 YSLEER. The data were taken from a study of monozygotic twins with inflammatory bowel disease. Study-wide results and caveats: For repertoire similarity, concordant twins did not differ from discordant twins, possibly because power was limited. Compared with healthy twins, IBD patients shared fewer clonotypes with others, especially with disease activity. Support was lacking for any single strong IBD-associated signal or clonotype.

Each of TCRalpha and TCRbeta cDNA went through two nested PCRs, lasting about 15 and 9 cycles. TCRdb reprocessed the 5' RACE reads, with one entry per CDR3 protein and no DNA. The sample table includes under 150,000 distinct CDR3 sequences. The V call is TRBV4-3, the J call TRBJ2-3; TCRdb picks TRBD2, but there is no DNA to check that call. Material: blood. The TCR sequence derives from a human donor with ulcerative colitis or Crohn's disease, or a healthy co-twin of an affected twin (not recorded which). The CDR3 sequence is CASSQIQTSGGAWDTQYF.